Below, 9 T cell receptor beta chains from the same sample are listed, as sequenced in a study of blood T cell repertoires in COVID-19. The assay was immunoSEQ multiplex PCR, and TCRdb's table has in-frame clones only and misses some. This table holds around 180,000 clones, 70% to 90% found once. The material sequenced was peripheral blood. These TCRs come from an elderly man with COVID-19, enrolled during active disease.

V usage is TRBV3-1 (or the pseudogene TRBV3-2) and J usage is TRBJ1-4, with 9 bases identical to TRBD1. The germline V gene has CDR1 LGHDT and CDR2 YNNKEL (reference sequence). J lost 15 bases, V lost 4 bases, and 12 bases had no gene match. This CDR3 region has 14 residues. CDR3 protein: CASSPGTGPPVLFF. As DNA, the CDR3 is TGTGCCAGCAGCCCCGGGACAGGGCCGCCGGTGTTGTTTTTT.

The chain recombines TRBV11-3 with TRBJ1-1, with D perhaps TRBD1 (6 bases). Germline assignment: CDR1 SGHNT and CDR2 YENEEA. There are 13 residues in the CDR3. The germline V and J ends were trimmed by 2 bases and 4 bases, with 8 bases remaining between them. CDR3 nucleotide sequence: TGTGCCAGCAGCTTACAGGGGCGCACTGAAGCTTTCTTT. The encoded protein is CASSLQGRTEAFF.

The gene calls are TRBV2 and TRBJ1-2; TRBD1 aligns across 8 bases. The CDR3 extends over 15 amino acids. The V and J ends lost 7 bases and 4 bases, in that order; junction bases with no gene match: 11. The germline V gene has CDR1 SNHLY and CDR2 FYNNEI. Here the CDR3 DNA reads TGTGCCAGCAATCAAGACAGGGGTTCGGGCTATGGCTACACCTTC. Translated: CASNQDRGSGYGYTF. The entire variable domain, with the rest obtained from reference TRBV2 and TRBJ1-2, is as follows: EPEVTQTPSHQVTQMGQEVILRCVPISNHLYFYWYRQILGQKVEFLVSFYNNEISEKSEIFDDQFSVERPDGSNFTLKIRSTKLEDSAMYFCASNQDRGSGYGYTFGSGTRLTVV.

This clone was observed once. The V and J genes are TRBV28 and TRBJ1-1; D remains ambiguous. Looked up from germline, CDR1 is MDHEN and CDR2 is SYDVKM. This CDR3 is built from 11 residues. Between the trimmed V and J ends, which lost 2 bases and 7 bases, there was a span of 5 bases. The CDR3 region is CASSLAGEAFF. In DNA, the CDR3 is TGTGCCAGCAGTTTAGCGGGTGAAGCTTTCTTT.

The chain links TRBV2 to TRBJ1-1, with D possibly matching TRBD1 (5 bases). Looked up from germline, CDR1 is SNHLY and CDR2 is FYNNEI. Trimming cost V 7 bases and J 2 bases, with 17 bases left between them. This CDR3 is built from 15 residues. CDR3 protein: CASTFGQGFNTEAFF. The CDR3 DNA reads TGTGCCAGCACCTTCGGGCAGGGCTTTAACACTGAAGCTTTCTTT.

The chain has TRBV5-4 and TRBJ1-2; 9 positions agree with TRBD1. CDR3 size: 15 residues. The ends lost 2 bases at V and 1 base at J; junction bases unmatched: 3. Germline lookup yields CDR1 SGHNT and CDR2 YYREEE (reference sequence). As DNA, the CDR3 is TGTGCCAGCAGCTTCGTGACAGGGGGTAACTATGGCTACACCTTC. It specifies CASSFVTGGNYGYTF.

The rearrangement links TRBV7-2 to TRBJ2-7; 7 bases line up with TRBD1. CDR1 and CDR2 from the germline V gene are SGHTA and FQGNSA. V lost 5 bases to trimming and J lost 3 bases; unmatched junction nucleotides: 4. This CDR3 has 13 residues. DNA of the CDR3: TGTGCCAGCAGCAAGGACAGGAACTACGAGCAGTACTTC. Translation gives CASSKDRNYEQYF. Complete variable domain (other parts from reference TRBV7-2 and TRBJ2-7): GAGVSQSPSNKVTEKGKDVELRCDPISGHTALYWYRQSLGQGLEFLIYFQGNSAPDKSGLPSDRFSAERTGGSVSTLTIQRTQQEDSAVYLCASSKDRNYEQYFGPGTRLTVT.

The chain carries TRBV3-1 (or the pseudogene TRBV3-2) and TRBJ2-3; a weak D match, TRBD1 (6 bases). Germline V gene data show CDR1 as LGHDT and CDR2 as YNNKEL (reference sequence). The V and J ends lost 1 base and 2 bases respectively, with 10 bases between them. The CDR3 runs to 15 residues. The DNA of the CDR3 is TGTGCCAGCAGCCAAGGGGGACAAATCACAGATACGCAGTATTTT. Amino acid sequence: CASSQGGQITDTQYF.

The DNA for the CDR3 is TGTGCCAGCACCCCAGACGGGAATAGCAATCAGCCCCAGCATTTT. Protein sequence: CASTPDGNSNQPQHF. V and J are TRBV6-6 and TRBJ1-5; no definite D call. CDR1 is MNHNY, CDR2 SVGAGI, per germline (reference sequence). The V end was cut by 7 bases, the J end by 0 bases, with 13 bases between. This CDR3 contains 15 residues.